This T cell receptor beta chain is drawn from a study of shared clonotypes between healthy human individuals. Study information: Three plates each covered CD4 naive and memory; CD8 naive two, CD8 memory one.

Trimming took 0 bases from V and 4 from J, leaving 12 bases between them. The length of the CDR3 is 15 residues. In germline, CDR1 is SEHNR, CDR2 FQNEAQ (reference sequence). The deep-level immunoSEQ assay was used. The assay was immunoSEQ multiplex PCR, and TCRdb's table has in-frame clones only and misses some. The sample has around 1.9 million clones; about 92% are singletons. Naive CD8 cells comprised CD45RO-negative, CCR7-positively selected cells, excluding terminally differentiated effector memory CD45RA+ cells. Participating donors were healthy, HIV-negative adults free of recent acute infections or vaccinations. The table lists this clone with a count of one.

The chain uses TRBV7-9 and TRBJ1-2, with D unresolved. The sequence derives from a man between 18 and 29 years old in good health. Some clones in this sample may be carry-over from other donors' samples. Material for sequencing was naive CD8+ T cells from PBMCs. The CDR3 sequence is CASSLAPPLSYGYTF. Here the CDR3 DNA reads TGTGCCAGCAGCTTAGCGCCCCCACTCTCCTATGGCTACACCTTC.